This passage covers 18 T cell receptor beta chains from one sample sequenced in a study of cytomegalovirus exposure and HLA in healthy donors. The PCR had 60 Vbeta and 13 Jbeta primers. The method was immunoSEQ multiplex PCR; TCRdb's version includes in-frame clones alone and lacks a portion of them. Altogether over 150,000 clones are present, approximately 81% being singletons, with the ten largest covering roughly 7.6%. The material sequenced was PBMCs. All receptors derive from a woman aged 25 to 39 in good health and CMV-seropositive.

V gene TRBV7-3 combines with J gene TRBJ1-1; no definite D call. CDR1 is SGHTA, CDR2 FQGTGA, per germline. The CDR3 loop spans 16 amino acids. Trimming removed 1 base from V and 1 base from J, with 13 bases in between. The CDR3 region has the DNA TGTGCCAGCAGCTTAAATCTCGGGGTTACGAACACTGAAGCTTTCTTT. This encodes CASSLNLGVTNTEAFF.

V and J are TRBV5-5 and TRBJ2-6, with a possible D match to TRBD1 (6 bases). Between the trimmed V and J ends, which lost 2 bases and 2 bases, there was a span of 8 bases. The CDR3 consists of 15 residues. Looked up from germline, CDR1 is SGHKS and CDR2 is YYEKEE (reference sequence). The CDR3 DNA is TGTGCCAGCAGCTTCGGACAGCCTGGGGCCAACGTCCTGACTTTC. Protein: CASSFGQPGANVLTF.

The chain joins TRBV6-5 to TRBJ1-1; D not certain. Germline CDR1 MNHEY, CDR2 SVGAGI. This CDR3 is 15 amino acids long. V lost 5 bases and J 4 bases, leaving 17 bases between the germline ends. CDR3 DNA sequence: TGTGCCAGCAGTCCCGCTCTCCTAATTGCCACTGAAGCTTTCTTT. Its translation is CASSPALLIATEAFF.

The J gene is TRBJ2-3, the V gene TRBV5-1; tentatively, D is TRBD1 (5 bases). V lost 1 base and J 2 bases, leaving 14 bases between the germline ends. This CDR3 is 16 amino acids long. Germline CDR1 is SGHRS and CDR2 is YFSETQ. In DNA, the CDR3 is TGCGCCAGCAGCTTGTATAACAGGCTTCCCACAGATACGCAGTATTTT. Its protein product is CASSLYNRLPTDTQYF.

This clone has only one observation. The chain combines TRBV5-1 with TRBJ2-3, with 10 bases lining up with TRBD1. Germline trimming cut 4 bases from V and 2 bases from J; bases unmatched to any gene: 4. Looked up from germline, CDR1 is SGHRS and CDR2 is YFSETQ. The CDR3 extends over 15 amino acids. For the CDR3, the DNA is TGCGCCAGCAGCACGGGACAGGGGCACACAGATACGCAGTATTTT. The encoded protein is CASSTGQGHTDTQYF.

V is TRBV11-2 and J is TRBJ2-1; the match to TRBD2 covers 13 bases. Per the germline V gene, CDR1 is SGHAT and CDR2 is FQNNGV. The CDR3 sequence is 16 residues long. Losses at the gene ends were 1 base for V and 5 bases for J; bases not matched to a gene: 2. Written as DNA, the CDR3 is TGTGCCAGCAGCTTAGGGGGACTAGCGGGGAACAATGAGCAGTTCTTC. Translation: CASSLGGLAGNNEQFF.

This chain uses TRBV7-3 with TRBJ1-1; 9 positions match TRBD1. The CDR3 loop spans 14 amino acids. In germline, CDR1 is SGHTA, CDR2 FQGTGA. Trimming at V came to 6 bases and at J to 1 base, leaving 3 bases not matched to a gene. The CDR3 protein is CASSRQGGNTEAFF. The CDR3 DNA sequence: TGTGCCAGCAGTCGACAGGGGGGGAACACTGAAGCTTTCTTT.

In the case of this clone: This sample also contains other DNA sequences that code for the same CDR3. The chain carries TRBV5-1 and TRBJ1-2; TRBD1 aligns across 8 bases. Germline-derived CDR1 and CDR2 are SGHRS and YFSETQ. The CDR3 contains 15 residues. The V and J ends lost 0 bases and 3 bases, in that order; junction bases with no gene match: 4. This CDR3 is CASSLGQGRDYGYTF. In DNA form, the CDR3 reads TGCGCCAGCAGCTTGGGACAGGGGCGAGACTATGGCTACACCTTC.

The chain links TRBV11-2 to TRBJ2-7, with TRBD1 matching 8 bases. CDR1 is SGHAT and CDR2 is FQNNGV in the germline V gene. There are 14 residues in the CDR3. After removal of 5 bases from V and 2 bases from J, the junction contained 5 bases not matched to a gene. CDR3 nucleotide sequence: TGTGCCAGCAGCGGAGGACAGGGAACCTACGAGCAGTACTTC. It is translated as CASSGGQGTYEQYF.

This sequence joins TRBV7-8 and TRBJ2-7; 7 bases are a match to TRBD1. CDR3 length equals 15 residues. Germline V gives CDR1 SGHVS, CDR2 FQNEAQ. The V and J ends lost 3 bases and 3 bases, in that order; junction bases with no gene match: 8. CDR3 sequence reads: CASSLGQSALYEQYF. The DNA for the CDR3 is TGTGCCAGCAGCTTGGGACAGTCGGCACTCTACGAGCAGTACTTC.

This sequence joins TRBV5-1 and TRBJ2-3; weak D call: TRBD1 (5 bases). Between the trimmed V and J ends, which lost 3 bases and 1 base, there was a span of 21 bases. The CDR3 has 18 residues. Germline CDR1 is SGHRS and CDR2 is YFSETQ. The CDR3 DNA reads as TGCGCCAGCAGCTCCCTCGCAACAGGCAGGTCCGGCACAGATACGCAGTATTTT. Translated, it gives CASSSLATGRSGTDTQYF.

The sample holds one count of this clone. CDR3 nucleotides: TGTGCCAGCAGTGCCTTGACCCAGCGGGCCCCCTACGAGCAGTACTTC. It translates to CASSALTQRAPYEQYF. The chain has TRBV6-1 and TRBJ2-7, with a weak D call TRBD2 (6 bases). V was cut by 4 bases and J by 2 bases, with 18 bases left in between. Germline V gives CDR1 MNHNS, CDR2 SASEGT. The CDR3 runs to 16 residues.

The chain carries TRBV9 and TRBJ2-3; 9 bases agree with TRBD2. The CDR3 sequence is 16 residues long. The germline gives CDR1 SGDLS, CDR2 YYNGEE. Losses at the gene ends were 2 bases for V and 4 bases for J; bases not matched to a gene: 8. The CDR3 region is CASSVGGGGGADTQYF. DNA of the CDR3: TGTGCCAGCAGCGTGGGGGGCGGGGGGGGCGCAGATACGCAGTATTTT.

The chain carries TRBV5-1 and TRBJ2-1, with a weak D call TRBD2 (6 bases). Germline CDR1 is SGHRS and CDR2 is YFSETQ. The CDR3 length is 12 residues. V was cut by 7 bases and J by 7 bases, with 12 bases left in between. CDR3 DNA: TGCGCCAGCCGGAGGGCATGGAATGAGCAGTTCTTC. Protein sequence: CASRRAWNEQFF. Filled out from reference TRBV5-1 and TRBJ2-1, the complete variable domain reads KAGVTQTPRYLIKTRGQQVTLSCSPISGHRSVSWYQQTPGQGLQFLFEYFSETQRNKGNFPGRFSGRQFSNSRSEMNVSTLELGDSALYLCASRRAWNEQFFGPGTRLTVL.

V and J are TRBV5-6 and TRBJ2-6; TRBD1 might be the D (5 bases). There are 16 residues in the CDR3. Germline CDR1 is SGHDT and CDR2 is YYEEEE. Trimming cost V 0 bases and J 0 bases, with 7 bases left between them. For the CDR3, the DNA is TGTGCCAGCAGCTTGGGCAGGGCCTCTGGGGCCAACGTCCTGACTTTC. Its protein is CASSLGRASGANVLTF.

V usage is TRBV15 and J usage is TRBJ2-5; 9 bases fit TRBD2. The ends lost 0 bases at V and 4 bases at J; junction bases unmatched: 12. This CDR3 has 18 residues. The germline V gene encodes CDR1 LNHNV and CDR2 YYDKDF (reference sequence). CDR3 loop: CATSREGLSGGKSETQYF. The CDR3 bases are TGTGCCACCAGCAGAGAAGGGTTAAGCGGGGGGAAGTCAGAGACCCAGTACTTC.

The gene calls are TRBV19 and TRBJ2-1; D gene ambiguous. Looked up from germline, CDR1 is LNHDA and CDR2 is SQIVND (reference sequence). The CDR3 covers 13 residues. V gave up 6 bases and J gave up 4 bases, with 10 bases separating them. The CDR3 region has the DNA TGTGCCAGTAGGCATCCTCAGTACAATGAGCAGTTCTTC. Translating gives CASRHPQYNEQFF.

The rearrangement joins TRBV10-3 to TRBJ1-1; the D gene is possibly TRBD1 (6 bases). Germline V CDR1 and CDR2: ENHRY, SYGVKD. The V gene lost 4 bases and the J gene lost 1 base, with 10 bases spanning the gap. CDR3 length equals 14 residues. The CDR3 coding sequence is TGTGCCATCAGTGGAGGACAGAGGAACACTGAAGCTTTCTTT. It yields the protein CAISGGQRNTEAFF.